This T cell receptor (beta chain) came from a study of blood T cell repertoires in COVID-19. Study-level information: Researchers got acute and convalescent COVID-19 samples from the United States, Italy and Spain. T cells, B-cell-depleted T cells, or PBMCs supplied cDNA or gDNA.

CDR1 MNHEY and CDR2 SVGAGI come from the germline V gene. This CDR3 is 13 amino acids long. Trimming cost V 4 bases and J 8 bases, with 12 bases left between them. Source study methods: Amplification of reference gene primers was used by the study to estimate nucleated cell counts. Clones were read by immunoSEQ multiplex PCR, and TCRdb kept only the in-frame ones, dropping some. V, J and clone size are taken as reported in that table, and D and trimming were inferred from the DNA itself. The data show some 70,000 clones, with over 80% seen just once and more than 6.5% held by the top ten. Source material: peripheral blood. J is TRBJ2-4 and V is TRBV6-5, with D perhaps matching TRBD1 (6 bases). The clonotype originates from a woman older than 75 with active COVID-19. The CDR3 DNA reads TGTGCCAGCAGTTCCTCGCAGGGGTACATTCAGTACTTC. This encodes CASSSSQGYIQYF.